This T cell receptor beta chain was identified in a study of blood T cell repertoires in COVID-19. Study overall: Samples representing acute and convalescent COVID-19 were sourced from the United States, Italy and Spain. In each case, the material was cDNA or gDNA derived from T cells, B-cell-depleted T cells, or PBMCs.

This CDR3 is built from 15 residues. V shed 0 bases, J shed 1 base, and the junction held 2 bases outside the gene matches. Germline CDR1 LNHDA, CDR2 SQIVND (reference sequence). In the authors' methods: Quantification of nucleated cells was approximated via reference gene primer amplification. Generated by immunoSEQ multiplex PCR, the TCRdb table keeps only in-frame clones and is missing some. D and trimming were read from the DNA, whereas the V and J calls and clone size are those reported in that table. The profile shows 90,000 or so clones, 72% of them singletons. The J gene is TRBJ1-1, the V gene TRBV19; 7 bases are a match to TRBD1. The sequence was collected from a woman aged 55-70 years in a cohort sampled during active or convalescent COVID-19. The sequenced material came from peripheral blood. This chain's CDR3 is CASSIEGTANTEAFF. CDR3 nucleotides: TGTGCCAGTAGTATAGAAGGGACAGCGAACACTGAAGCTTTCTTT.